These 23 T cell receptor beta chains were all obtained from the same sample, sequenced in a study of regulatory T cells in long-lasting Graves disease. Regarding time point: newly diagnosed GD, antithyroid drugs for less than 3 months. The authors made the TCR library using RNA they extracted from PBMCs. Building the TCR beta libraries relied on iRepertoire HTBI primers, and CDR3 regions underwent Arm-PCR. TCRdb analysed the multiplex PCR reads with MiXCR anew, one entry per CDR3 protein. The sample has hundreds of thousands of distinct CDR3 sequences; about a sixth are singletons. These data also featured in a second study, about T cells in Graves' hyperthyroidism and ophthalmopathy.

The material was peripheral blood mononuclear cells (PBMCs), obtained at new diagnosis, from a patient treated with antithyroid drugs. Receptors originate from a middle-aged man with Graves disease.

V usage is TRBV25-1 and J usage is TRBJ2-7; D remains ambiguous. Germline CDR1 is MGHDK and CDR2 is SYGVNS. The ends were cut back, 4 bases at V and 6 bases at J, with 13 bases in the middle. This CDR3 comprises 13 residues. DNA of the CDR3: TGTGCCAGCAGTGTAGGGTTCGCCCGCGAGCAGTACTTC. As protein: CASSVGFAREQYF.

The chain recombines TRBV7-9 with TRBJ2-7; tentative D call: TRBD2 (5 bases). The CDR3 runs 12 residues. Trimming cost V 3 bases and J 7 bases, with 10 bases left between them. The germline gives CDR1 SEHNR, CDR2 FQNEAQ (reference sequence). This CDR3 is CASSFDGGEQYF. DNA of the CDR3: TGTGCCAGCAGCTTTGACGGAGGTGAGCAGTACTTC.

The chain carries TRBV24-1 and TRBJ2-3; tentatively, D is TRBD1 (6 bases). This CDR3 is 15 amino acids long. Germline loops: CDR1 KGHDR, CDR2 SFDVKD. V gave up 4 bases and J gave up 4 bases, with 14 bases separating them. For the CDR3, the DNA is TGTGCCACCAGTGACCCGGGACACGTAGCAGATACGCAGTATTTT. This codes for CATSDPGHVADTQYF.

The sample holds many counts of this clonotype. The chain combines TRBV20-1 with TRBJ1-5; 11 positions agree with TRBD1. Per the germline V gene, CDR1 is DFQATT and CDR2 is SNEGSKA (reference sequence). The CDR3 loop spans 17 amino acids. After removal of 3 bases from V and 4 bases from J, the junction contained 11 bases not matched to a gene. The CDR3 nucleotides are TGCAGTGCTAGCCCGTTTGCCGGGACAGGGGGGAATCAGCCCCAGCATTTT. It encodes CSASPFAGTGGNQPQHF.

This clonotype was counted only a few times. The chain links TRBV10-3 to TRBJ2-2, with TRBD1 matching over 9 bases. Germline trimming cut 6 bases from V and 4 bases from J; bases unmatched to any gene: 6. This CDR3 has 15 residues. In germline, CDR1 is ENHRY, CDR2 SYGVKD. The DNA for the CDR3 is TGTGCCATCAGACCCGGGACAGGGTCCACCGGGGAGCTGTTTTTT. Residues: CAIRPGTGSTGELFF.

This CDR3 is CASSQDRLAIYNEQFF. CDR3 in DNA: TGTGCCAGCAGCCAAGATCGTCTAGCTATCTACAATGAGCAGTTCTTC. The chain employs TRBV4-2 and TRBJ2-1; tentative D call: TRBD2 (5 bases). The CDR3 consists of 16 residues. In germline, CDR1 is LGHNA, CDR2 YNFKEQ. Trimming left V 0 bases short and J 3 bases short, with 12 bases between.

This clonotype was detected only a few times. One end of the junction is discordant with germline, which a read error may explain. The chain is built from TRBV7-3 and TRBJ2-1; D unclear. Germline CDR1 SGHTA, CDR2 FQGTGA. CDR3 length equals 13 residues. CDR3: CASSPSSHNEQFF. Here the CDR3 DNA reads TGTGCCAGCAGCCCAAGCTCCCACAATGAGCAGTTCTTC.

This clonotype was found many times. The J gene is TRBJ2-1, the V gene TRBV15; D is tentatively TRBD1 or TRBD2 (5 bases each). Trimming left V 5 bases short and J 3 bases short, with 8 bases between. This CDR3 spans 13 amino acids. From germline, CDR1 is LNHNV and CDR2 YYDKDF (reference sequence). The CDR3 loop is CATSGDVYNEQFF. CDR3 nucleotide sequence: TGTGCCACCAGCGGGGACGTCTACAATGAGCAGTTCTTC.

This clonotype was recorded at least ten times. This chain links TRBV7-2 with TRBJ2-2, with TRBD1 identical over 7 bases. CDR3 size: 14 residues. With 4 bases clipped from V and 5 bases from J, the junction kept 4 bases outside the gene matches. CDR1 SGHTA and CDR2 FQGNSA come from the germline V gene. The CDR3 spells CASSSTGSTGELFF. The CDR3 nucleotides are TGTGCCAGCAGCTCGACAGGGTCAACCGGGGAGCTGTTTTTT.

The rearrangement uses TRBV11-2 and TRBJ2-1; 7 bases map to TRBD2. This CDR3 has 19 amino acids. After removal of 1 base from V and 0 bases from J, the junction contained 12 bases not matched to a gene. Germline assignment: CDR1 SGHAT and CDR2 FQNNGV. CDR3 nucleotides: TGTGCCAGCAGCTTAGTGGCAGCGGGAAAGGGCAGCTCCTACAATGAGCAGTTCTTC. Amino acids: CASSLVAAGKGSSYNEQFF.

This rearrangement joins TRBV30 to TRBJ2-3; TRBD2 is a possible D gene (6 bases). The CDR3 consists of 15 residues. In germline, CDR1 is GTSNPN, CDR2 SVGIG (reference sequence). V lost 6 bases, J lost 1 base, and 17 bases lay in between. CDR3 sequence: CACTAQGLGTDTQYF. CDR3 nucleotides: TGTGCCTGCACCGCTCAGGGACTGGGCACAGATACGCAGTATTTT.

This clonotype showed up many times. A read error may produce the germline difference seen at one junction end. V gene TRBV9 combines with J gene TRBJ1-1; D is possibly TRBD1 (5 bases). This CDR3 is 15 amino acids long. The V gene's germline CDR1 is SGDLS and CDR2 YYNGEE. The DNA for the CDR3 is TGCGCCAGCAGCCAATCGGGACTGCCGAACACTGAAGCTTTCTTT. Translating gives CASSQSGLPNTEAFF.

This clonotype was detected a few times. This chain uses TRBV6-2 or TRBV6-3 with TRBJ1-1; the D gene is possibly TRBD1 (5 bases). This CDR3 is 14 amino acids long. CDR1 and CDR2 from the germline V gene are MNHEY and SVGEGT. Trimming pared 5 bases from V and 11 bases from J, leaving 21 bases between. Written as DNA, the CDR3 is TGTGCCAGCAGTGAACGCGACAGTCTTCTGAGTGCTTTCTTT. Translation: CASSERDSLLSAFF.

This clonotype was observed at least ten times. The genes are TRBV19 and TRBJ1-5; a weak D match, TRBD1 (5 bases). In germline, CDR1 is LNHDA, CDR2 SQIVND (reference sequence). V was shortened by 3 bases and J by 9 bases, with 18 bases between the two germline ends. The CDR3 totals 15 residues. In DNA form, the CDR3 reads TGTGCCAGTAGTATTGGGGTGACACAGGATCGGCCCCAGCATTTT. Encoded protein: CASSIGVTQDRPQHF. The entire variable domain, with the rest obtained from reference TRBV19 and TRBJ1-5, is as follows: DGGITQSPKYLFRKEGQNVTLSCEQNLNHDAMYWYRQDPGQGLRLIYYSQIVNDFQKGDIAEGYSVSREKKESFPLTVTSAQKNPTAFYLCASSIGVTQDRPQHFGDGTRLSIL.

The V and J genes are TRBV4-3 and TRBJ1-1; possible D gene TRBD1, 6 bases. The CDR3 has 14 residues. V was pared by 1 base and J by 5 bases, with 11 bases between. Germline V gives CDR1 LGHNA, CDR2 YSLEER. Written as DNA, the CDR3 is TGCGCCAGCAGCCAAGCAACAGGGATTACTGAAGCTTTCTTT. Amino acid sequence: CASSQATGITEAFF.

At least ten counts were recorded for this clonotype. The V call is TRBV20-1, the J call TRBJ1-5, with D maybe TRBD1 (5 bases). CDR1 is DFQATT, CDR2 SNEGSKA, per germline (reference sequence). The CDR3 length is 14 residues. The V end lost 3 bases, the J end lost 5 bases, and 14 bases lay between the germline ends. The CDR3 reads CSARGGGGHQPQHF. The CDR3 bases are TGCAGTGCTAGGGGGGGTGGGGGACATCAGCCCCAGCATTTT.

At least ten counts were recorded for this clonotype. The chain combines TRBV27 with TRBJ2-7, with 9 bases identical to TRBD2. V was pared by 7 bases and J by 3 bases, with 7 bases of the junction left unmatched. The CDR3 runs 14 residues. CDR1 and CDR2 (germline): MNHEY, SMNVEV (reference sequence). CDR3 in amino acids: CASKGSGGSYEQYF. The CDR3 region has the DNA TGTGCCAGCAAAGGGAGCGGGGGGAGCTACGAGCAGTACTTC.

This clonotype was counted ten times or more. In nucleotides, the CDR3 is TGTGCCAGCAGCAACCGAAGGGAGGGAACAGCTAACTATGGCTACACCTTC. Its protein is CASSNRREGTANYGYTF. This rearrangement joins TRBV9 to TRBJ1-2, with D uncertain. Trimming pared 4 bases from V and 0 bases from J, leaving 19 bases between. This CDR3 is 17 amino acids long. Germline V gene data show CDR1 as SGDLS and CDR2 as YYNGEE.

This clonotype was detected many times. V is TRBV24-1 and J is TRBJ2-3; 8 bases fit TRBD1. This CDR3 comprises 13 residues. Germline V gene sequence: CDR1 KGHDR, CDR2 SFDVKD. Trimming removed 5 bases from V and 8 bases from J; junction bases left unmatched: 5. The chain's CDR3 is CATSGTGRVTQYF. CDR3 in DNA: TGTGCCACCAGTGGGACAGGGCGTGTTACGCAGTATTTT.

The chain combines TRBV19 with TRBJ1-2, with D unresolved. V was clipped by 3 bases and J by 1 base, with 6 bases between them. Looked up from germline, CDR1 is LNHDA and CDR2 is SQIVND (reference sequence). The CDR3 extends over 13 amino acids. CDR3 in DNA: TGTGCCAGTAGTATGATAGTTAACTATGGCTACACCTTC. This sequence encodes CASSMIVNYGYTF. The whole variable domain, filled in from reference TRBV19 and TRBJ1-2, reads DGGITQSPKYLFRKEGQNVTLSCEQNLNHDAMYWYRQDPGQGLRLIYYSQIVNDFQKGDIAEGYSVSREKKESFPLTVTSAQKNPTAFYLCASSMIVNYGYTFGSGTRLTVV.

The table lists this clonotype with many counts. V is TRBV18 and J is TRBJ2-5; D possibly uses TRBD1 or TRBD2 (5 bases each). CDR3 size: 14 residues. Looked up from germline, CDR1 is KGHSH and CDR2 is LQKENI. The germline V and J ends were trimmed by 6 bases and 5 bases, with 16 bases remaining between them. As DNA, the CDR3 is TGTGCCAGCTCCCCCGGACACGGGATGGAGACCCAGTACTTC. Translating gives CASSPGHGMETQYF.

This clonotype was recorded at least ten times. The V gene is TRBV3-1, the J gene TRBJ2-5, with 10 nucleotides matching TRBD1. Germline V CDR1 and CDR2: LGHDT, YNNKEL (reference sequence). The V gene end was trimmed by 0 bases and the J gene end by 5 bases; junction bases not matched to a gene: 6. CDR3 size: 16 residues. CDR3 sequence: CASSQDGTGVMETQYF. CDR3 DNA: TGTGCCAGCAGCCAAGACGGGACAGGGGTTATGGAGACCCAGTACTTC.

This clonotype was found a few times. The V gene is TRBV20-1, the J gene TRBJ2-7; D gene unclear. Per germline, CDR1 DFQATT and CDR2 SNEGSKA (reference sequence). The V and J ends lost 6 bases and 4 bases respectively, with 10 bases between them. The CDR3 is made up of 11 amino acids. The CDR3 nucleotides are TGCAGTGCCCCGAACATATACGAGCAGTACTTC. This encodes CSAPNIYEQYF.